One sample yielded the 32 T cell receptor beta chains listed below, sequenced in a study of regulatory T cells in long-lasting Graves disease. Both iRepertoire HTBI primers and Arm-PCR of CDR3 regions were used to build the TCR beta libraries. One entry per CDR3 protein, called by TCRdb with MiXCR from the multiplex PCR reads. This sample has around 480,000 distinct CDR3 sequences, with around 16% found just once. Time point: newly diagnosed GD, antithyroid drugs for less than 3 months. The authors made the TCR library using RNA they extracted from PBMCs. Separately, the same data were catalogued under a study of T cells in Graves' hyperthyroidism and ophthalmopathy.

The material was peripheral blood mononuclear cells (PBMCs), obtained at new diagnosis, from a patient treated with antithyroid drugs. These receptors were obtained from a woman between 40 and 65 years old with Graves disease.

This clonotype was picked up many times. The V call is TRBV11-2, the J call TRBJ1-1; possible D gene TRBD1, 5 bases. V lost 5 bases to trimming and J lost 1 base, with 11 bases between them. CDR3 length equals 14 residues. Germline V gives CDR1 SGHAT, CDR2 FQNNGV. Here the CDR3 reads CASSQGRENTEAFF. The CDR3 bases are TGTGCCAGCAGCCAGGGACGGGAGAACACTGAAGCTTTCTTT.

In this sample, this clonotype turned up many times. V gene TRBV3-1 combines with J gene TRBJ1-2, with D unresolved. V lost 0 bases to trimming and J lost 5 bases, with 13 bases between them. This CDR3 spans 15 amino acids. Germline V gives CDR1 LGHDT, CDR2 YNNKEL (reference sequence). Written as DNA, the CDR3 is TGTGCCAGCAGCCAAGATCGCGTTGGTTTGTATGGCTACACCTTC. Amino acid sequence: CASSQDRVGLYGYTF.

This chain joins TRBV7-2 and TRBJ2-4; TRBD2 matches at 10 bases. The DNA end is more similar to TRBJ2-1, so the J call may be wrong. The CDR3 sequence is 14 residues long. Germline V CDR1 and CDR2: SGHTA, FQGNSA. CDR3 bases: TGTGCCAGCAGCGGCGCTAGCGGGGGAGATGAGCAGTTCTTC. Translated, it gives CASSGASGGDEQFF.

This clonotype was found many times. This chain links TRBV18 with TRBJ2-7; TRBD1 is a possible D gene (5 bases). This CDR3 is built from 15 residues. V was clipped by 6 bases and J by 2 bases, with 17 bases between them. Germline CDR1 KGHSH, CDR2 LQKENI. The CDR3 nucleotides are TGTGCCAGCTCGTTAGGGGCCGCTAAGGCCTACGAGCAGTACTTC. It specifies CASSLGAAKAYEQYF.

This clonotype occurred many times. The chain combines TRBV6-5 with TRBJ2-5; 8 nucleotides line up with TRBD2. V lost 0 bases to trimming and J lost 1 base; unmatched junction nucleotides: 1. Germline V CDR1 and CDR2: MNHEY, SVGAGI. The CDR3 totals 15 residues. CDR3: CASSYSTSVQETQYF. The CDR3 bases are TGTGCCAGCAGTTACTCGACTAGCGTCCAAGAGACCCAGTACTTC.

The chain has TRBV4-1 and TRBJ1-5, with 8 nucleotides matching TRBD1. The CDR3 contains 17 residues. Germline CDR1 MGHRA, CDR2 YSYEKL. V lost 0 bases to trimming and J lost 5 bases; unmatched junction nucleotides: 9. The CDR3 sequence: CASSQDRGTGPYQPQHF. In nucleotides, the CDR3 is TGCGCCAGCAGCCAAGATAGAGGGACAGGCCCCTATCAGCCCCAGCATTTT.

V gene TRBV12-5 combines with J gene TRBJ1-2; TRBD1 might be the D (5 bases). The CDR3 is 15 amino acids. V was clipped by 3 bases and J by 8 bases, with 19 bases between them. Germline V gene data show CDR1 as LGHNT and CDR2 as FRNRAP. CDR3 amino acids: CASGFALDKGGGYTF. The CDR3 coding sequence is TGTGCTAGTGGTTTCGCCCTGGACAAGGGCGGGGGCTACACCTTC.

The CDR3 DNA is TGTGCCAGCTCCTCGAAGGGAGCGGGGCTTCTCTACGAGCAGTACTTC. This gives the protein CASSSKGAGLLYEQYF. The chain joins TRBV28 to TRBJ2-7; 7 bases are shared with TRBD2. V dropped 8 bases and J dropped 3; count of bases not matched to a gene: 16. The V gene's germline CDR1 is MDHEN and CDR2 SYDVKM. This CDR3 has 16 amino acids. Based on the CDR3 plus reference TRBV28 and TRBJ2-7, the full variable domain is DVKVTQSSRYLVKRTGEKVFLECVQDMDHENMFWYRQDPGLGLRLIYFSYDVKMKEKGDIPEGYSVSREKKERFSLILESASTNQTSMYLCASSSKGAGLLYEQYFGPGTRLTVT.

This clonotype was seen just once. This chain uses TRBV6-1 with TRBJ2-2; D unresolved. Trimming cost V 7 bases and J 7 bases, with 13 bases left between them. Per the germline V gene, CDR1 is MNHNS and CDR2 is SASEGT. The CDR3 spans 13 residues. The CDR3 region has the DNA TGTGCCAGCAACCCCCAAAAAGTCGGGGAGCTGTTTTTT. This encodes CASNPQKVGELFF.

This clonotype was found many times. J is TRBJ1-1 and V is TRBV12-3 or TRBV12-4; the D gene is possibly TRBD1 (5 bases). The V gene lost 4 bases and the J gene lost 6 bases, with 12 bases spanning the gap. The CDR3 totals 13 residues. The chain's CDR3 is CASSYSRGSEAFF. DNA of the CDR3: TGTGCCAGCAGTTACTCGAGGGGTTCTGAAGCTTTCTTT.

V usage is TRBV6-5 and J usage is TRBJ1-6, with D unclear. The germline V and J ends were trimmed by 2 bases and 6 bases, with 8 bases remaining between them. This CDR3 is 14 amino acids long. The germline V gene encodes CDR1 MNHEY and CDR2 SVGAGI. DNA for the CDR3: TGTGCCAGCAGTTACGACCAGCTTAATTCACCCCTCCACTTT. Its translation: CASSYDQLNSPLHF.

This clonotype was counted many times. The rearrangement links TRBV7-9 to TRBJ1-1; no clear D gene. The CDR3 extends over 14 amino acids. Trimming removed 1 base at V and 2 bases at J, with 8 bases between. Per the germline V gene, CDR1 is SEHNR and CDR2 is FQNEAQ (reference sequence). The DNA for the CDR3 is TGTGCCAGCAGCTTAGTTCTCTCAAACACTGAAGCTTTCTTT. Translating it yields CASSLVLSNTEAFF. Full variable domain (rest looked up from reference TRBV7-9 and TRBJ1-1): DTGVSQNPRHKITKRGQNVTFRCDPISEHNRLYWYRQTLGQGPEFLTYFQNEAQLEKSRLLSDRFSAERPKGSFSTLEIQRTEQGDSAMYLCASSLVLSNTEAFFGQGTRLTVV.

This clonotype was observed many times. The CDR3 DNA reads as TGCGCCAGCAGCCTGCGGGACAGGGTCGTATATGGGAGGTACACTGAAGCTTTCTTT. It is translated as CASSLRDRVVYGRYTEAFF. The chain combines TRBV5-1 with TRBJ1-1; TRBD1 matches at 9 bases. Germline CDR1 and CDR2: SGHRS and YFSETQ. The CDR3 has 19 residues. V was pared by 4 bases and J by 3 bases, with 19 bases of the junction left unmatched.

The table lists this clonotype with many counts. The V gene is TRBV12-3 or TRBV12-4, the J gene TRBJ2-2, with 8 bases that match TRBD1. The length of the CDR3 is 16 residues. Trimming cost V 3 bases and J 4 bases; bases outside gene matches: 7. CDR3 coding DNA: TGTGCCAGCAGTTTTTTCGCAGGGGGCTTCACCGGGGAGCTGTTTTTT. Amino acid sequence: CASSFFAGGFTGELFF.

This chain links TRBV6-1 with TRBJ2-1, with 16 bases aligning to TRBD2. Germline V gene sequence: CDR1 MNHNS, CDR2 SASEGT. The CDR3 contains 18 residues. V was pared by 8 bases and J by 6 bases, with 13 bases of the junction left unmatched. DNA of the CDR3: TGTGCCAGCCAAACCGGGACTAGCGGGGGGGGGGCTTCCAATGAGCAGTTCTTC. It encodes CASQTGTSGGGASNEQFF.

This clonotype was recorded many times. The chain recombines TRBV12-3 or TRBV12-4 with TRBJ1-1; the D gene is possibly TRBD1 (6 bases). The V and J ends lost 6 bases and 4 bases respectively, with 15 bases between them. The CDR3 spans 14 residues. This chain's CDR3 is CASRLSRTATEAFF. The CDR3 DNA is TGTGCCAGCAGGTTATCTCGGACAGCCACTGAAGCTTTCTTT.

The rearrangement joins TRBV29-1 to TRBJ2-5; D is uncertain. V was clipped by 5 bases and J by 5 bases, with 15 bases between them. Germline-derived CDR1 and CDR2 are SQVTM and ANQGSEA. This CDR3 has 13 residues. The CDR3 reads CSVKPPPRETQYF. The CDR3 DNA is TGCAGCGTTAAGCCGCCCCCGCGGGAGACCCAGTACTTC.

This clonotype was seen many times. The chain links TRBV11-2 to TRBJ2-1, with 9 bases aligning to TRBD2. Looked up from germline, CDR1 is SGHAT and CDR2 is FQNNGV. V was pared by 4 bases and J by 7 bases, with 14 bases of the junction left unmatched. The CDR3 spans 17 residues. CDR3 sequence reads: CASSYSLGGGGLNEQFF. CDR3 in DNA: TGTGCCAGCAGCTACAGCCTAGGCGGGGGGGGCCTTAATGAGCAGTTCTTC.

In this sample, this clonotype turned up many times. The chain has TRBV6-1 and TRBJ1-5, with D unclear. Trimming removed 10 bases from V and 4 bases from J, with 14 bases in between. The CDR3 is made up of 13 amino acids. Germline V gene sequence: CDR1 MNHNS, CDR2 SASEGT. In DNA form, the CDR3 reads TGTGCCACCATGGTGGGCCCTAATCAGCCCCAGCATTTT. Translation gives CATMVGPNQPQHF.

The V gene is TRBV20-1, the J gene TRBJ2-1, with 11 bases that match TRBD2. V dropped 4 bases and J dropped 4; count of bases not matched to a gene: 12. Germline V CDR1 and CDR2: DFQATT, SNEGSKA (reference sequence). There are 17 residues in the CDR3. CDR3 sequence: CSATPPIAGGPYNEQFF. The CDR3 coding sequence is TGCAGTGCTACTCCTCCCATAGCGGGAGGGCCTTACAATGAGCAGTTCTTC.

This clonotype came up many times. The chain uses TRBV29-1 and TRBJ2-7, with D unresolved. Trimming cost V 2 bases and J 4 bases, with 9 bases left between them. The CDR3 covers 12 residues. Germline V gives CDR1 SQVTM, CDR2 ANQGSEA. For the CDR3, the DNA is TGCAGCGTTGAACCCCAAAGGTACGAGCAGTACTTC. It codes for CSVEPQRYEQYF.

This clonotype came up many times. The chain couples TRBV20-1 to TRBJ2-3; 12 bases match TRBD2. CDR1 is DFQATT and CDR2 is SNEGSKA in the germline V gene (reference sequence). This CDR3 region has 14 residues. V lost 4 bases, J lost 5 bases, and 4 bases stayed unmatched. CDR3 region: CSANLLAGGDTQYF. CDR3 sequence (DNA): TGCAGTGCTAACCTACTAGCGGGGGGAGATACGCAGTATTTT.

This clonotype has a count of ten or more. The CDR3 is CASSLGSAGTEAFF. CDR3 DNA sequence: TGTGCCAGCAGCTTAGGAAGCGCAGGTACTGAAGCTTTCTTT. The chain joins TRBV7-9 to TRBJ1-1; D gene uncertain. V lost 1 base and J 5 bases, leaving 11 bases between the germline ends. This CDR3 comprises 14 residues. Germline CDR1 and CDR2: SEHNR and FQNEAQ (reference sequence).

This clonotype has a handful of counts. V is TRBV12-3 or TRBV12-4 and J is TRBJ1-1; 9 bases line up with TRBD1. The V segment lost 6 bases and the J segment 10 bases; nucleotides outside the gene matches: 9. This CDR3 region has 13 residues. This chain's CDR3 is CASSPGTGHRAFF. The CDR3 DNA reads as TGTGCCAGCAGCCCAGGGACAGGGCATCGAGCTTTCTTT.

This clonotype has more than one count but fewer than ten. This sequence joins TRBV4-2 and TRBJ2-7, with 9 bases matching TRBD1. Per germline, CDR1 LGHNA and CDR2 YNFKEQ. V dropped 1 base and J dropped 3; count of bases not matched to a gene: 7. CDR3 length: 16 residues. In DNA form, the CDR3 reads TGTGCCAGCAGCCAAGCAGGGGGACAGGGCGGCTACGAGCAGTACTTC. Protein sequence: CASSQAGGQGGYEQYF.

The gene calls are TRBV12-3 or TRBV12-4 and TRBJ2-1, with TRBD2 identical over 13 bases. The V and J ends lost 4 bases and 0 bases, in that order; junction bases with no gene match: 3. The CDR3 loop spans 17 amino acids. In nucleotides, the CDR3 is TGTGCCAGCAGTTCAGGGACTAGCGGGAACTCCTACAATGAGCAGTTCTTC. It translates to CASSSGTSGNSYNEQFF.

This clonotype was observed once. The chain recombines TRBV5-1 with TRBJ2-5; D assignment may be TRBD1 or TRBD2 (6 bases each). V lost 4 bases and J 4 bases, leaving 14 bases between the germline ends. CDR3 length equals 14 residues. Looked up from germline, CDR1 is SGHRS and CDR2 is YFSETQ. The CDR3 is CASSKGGPGETQYF. The DNA for the CDR3 is TGCGCCAGCAGCAAGGGGGGACCAGGAGAGACCCAGTACTTC.

V usage is TRBV7-9 and J usage is TRBJ2-1; D is possibly TRBD1 or TRBD2 (5 bases each). Matching the DNA end better, TRBJ2-5 makes the J call doubtful. The germline CDR1 and CDR2 sequences are SEHNR and FQNEAQ (reference sequence). There are 16 residues in the CDR3. The CDR3 loop reads CASSWDLAPGTETQYF. The CDR3, as DNA: TGTGCCAGCAGCTGGGACCTAGCCCCAGGTACAGAGACCCAGTACTTC.

This clonotype occurred many times. This sequence joins TRBV12-3 or TRBV12-4 and TRBJ1-5; maybe TRBD1 (6 bases). The CDR3 contains 16 residues. V gave up 6 bases and J gave up 2 bases, with 17 bases separating them. The CDR3 DNA is TGTGCCAGCAGCTCCCAGCCAGGGGATGGCAATCAGCCCCAGCATTTT. Its translation is CASSSQPGDGNQPQHF.

This clonotype appeared a few times. This sequence joins TRBV9 and TRBJ2-3, with unresolved D. V was shortened by 0 bases and J by 2 bases, with 7 bases between the two germline ends. CDR3 size: 14 residues. The germline V gene encodes CDR1 SGDLS and CDR2 YYNGEE. This CDR3 reads CASSVVPATDTQYF. CDR3 sequence (DNA): TGTGCCAGCAGCGTAGTCCCAGCCACAGATACGCAGTATTTT.

The V and J genes are TRBV7-8 and TRBJ1-2, with D possibly matching TRBD1 (5 bases). The CDR3 sequence is 16 residues long. The germline CDR1 and CDR2 sequences are SGHVS and FQNEAQ. V lost 2 bases, J lost 2 bases, and 15 bases lay in between. In DNA, the CDR3 is TGTGCCAGCAGCTTAACAGGACCCGGGGCAAACTATGGCTACACCTTC. It specifies CASSLTGPGANYGYTF. The full variable domain, its missing parts supplied by reference TRBV7-8 and TRBJ1-2, is GAGVSQSPRYKVAKRGQDVALRCDPISGHVSLFWYQQALGQGPEFLTYFQNEAQLDKSGLPSDRFFAERPEGSVSTLKIQRTQQEDSAVYLCASSLTGPGANYGYTFGSGTRLTVV.

This clonotype was observed a handful of times. The chain combines TRBV6-2 or TRBV6-3 with TRBJ2-2; no clear D. Germline-derived CDR1 and CDR2 are MNHEY and SVGEGT. The CDR3 loop spans 14 amino acids. V lost 2 bases to trimming and J lost 7 bases, with 11 bases between them. CDR3 coding DNA: TGTGCCAGCAGTTACCGTCGGTTGGGCGGGGAGCTGTTTTTT. This codes for CASSYRRLGGELFF.